The source of this T cell receptor (beta chain) is a study of blood T cell repertoires in COVID-19. Study at large: Samples came from the United States, Italy and Spain, spanning acute and convalescent COVID-19.

Here immunoSEQ multiplex PCR was the method, and the copy in TCRdb shows in-frame clones only, minus some. The sample has about 180,000 clones, approximately 85% seen once. Across under 25 US areas, participants ranged in age from roughly 18 to 95 years. Cohort placement rested on clinical history that participants reported themselves. Cohort 3 donors counted as recovered after two negative PCRs, clearance, or resolved symptoms. The CDR3 loop spans 14 amino acids. Germline-derived CDR1 and CDR2 are LGHNT and FRNRAP. The ends were cut back, 5 bases at V and 0 bases at J, with 8 bases in the middle. This chain links TRBV12-5 with TRBJ2-1, with no clear D. Sample: PBMCs or T cells enriched from blood (not recorded which). The source of this sequence is a man aged 40-55 years who had recovered from COVID-19. This chain's CDR3 is CASGRQNSYNEQFF. The DNA for the CDR3 is TGTGCTAGTGGTAGACAAAACTCCTACAATGAGCAGTTCTTC.